The 18 T cell receptor beta chains below were found in one sample sequenced in a study of shared clonotypes between healthy human individuals. Profiled with immunoSEQ multiplex PCR; TCRdb holds only in-frame clones, not every one. The sample records about 2.4 million clones, 93% being singletons. Specimen: naive CD4+ T cells from PBMCs. Subset here: CD45RA+ positively selected. Receptors originate from a young man in good health. Some clones in this sample may be carry-over from other donors' samples.

The V call is TRBV7-9, the J call TRBJ1-2, with 9 positions matching TRBD1. The CDR3 runs 13 residues. Germline V CDR1 and CDR2: SEHNR, FQNEAQ (reference sequence). The trim removed 5 bases at V and 5 bases at J, leaving 3 bases unmatched. The CDR3 sequence: CASSNGQGYGYTF. CDR3 nucleotides: TGTGCCAGCAGCAACGGACAGGGGTATGGCTACACCTTC.

The genes are TRBV15 and TRBJ2-1; D call uncertain. Germline CDR1 and CDR2: LNHNV and YYDKDF (reference sequence). The CDR3 is made up of 16 amino acids. Trimming took off 0 bases at V and 0 bases at J, with 9 bases between the two ends. CDR3 sequence: CATSREPSSSYNEQFF. The CDR3 DNA follows: TGTGCCACCAGCAGAGAACCTTCGAGCTCCTACAATGAGCAGTTCTTC.

The chain uses TRBV5-5 and TRBJ1-5; D remains unclear. Germline assignment: CDR1 SGHKS and CDR2 YYEKEE (reference sequence). Deletions cut 1 base from V and 4 bases from J, with 15 bases between. The CDR3 sequence is 16 residues long. The CDR3 loop is CASSLLARALNQPQHF. CDR3 DNA: TGTGCCAGCAGCTTGTTGGCCAGAGCGCTTAATCAGCCCCAGCATTTT.

V gene TRBV7-9 combines with J gene TRBJ2-1; tentative D call: TRBD2 (5 bases). The germline gives CDR1 SEHNR, CDR2 FQNEAQ (reference sequence). This CDR3 is built from 14 residues. V lost 0 bases, J lost 6 bases, and 9 bases lay in between. CDR3 sequence (DNA): TGTGCCAGCAGCTTAGCTGTAGGGAGCAATGAGCAGTTCTTC. It is translated as CASSLAVGSNEQFF.

As regards this clone: Different DNA sequences within this sample yield the same CDR3. The chain links TRBV5-1 to TRBJ2-7; D not certain. CDR3 length: 13 residues. The V end was cut by 2 bases, the J end by 4 bases, with 10 bases between. The germline gives CDR1 SGHRS, CDR2 YFSETQ. The CDR3 DNA reads as TGCGCCAGCAGCTTTGCAGAACCTTACGAGCAGTACTTC. This encodes CASSFAEPYEQYF.

The chain employs TRBV5-1 and TRBJ2-7; 7 positions agree with TRBD2. The CDR3 consists of 14 residues. V lost 0 bases and J lost 5; bases outside the gene matches: 5. Germline assignment: CDR1 SGHRS and CDR2 YFSETQ. CDR3: CASSLAGLGDEQYF. CDR3 coding DNA: TGCGCCAGCAGCTTGGCAGGACTAGGAGACGAGCAGTACTTC.

The chain couples TRBV7-3 to TRBJ1-2; TRBD1 aligns across 8 bases. The CDR3 covers 15 residues. Germline V lookup: CDR1 SGHTA, CDR2 FQGTGA. With V trimmed by 0 bases and J by 4 bases, 4 bases remained unmatched. DNA of the CDR3: TGTGCCAGCAGCTTAACGCCGGACAGGGCCTATGGCTACACCTTC. Protein sequence: CASSLTPDRAYGYTF.

This chain uses TRBV9 with TRBJ2-2, with 7 bases that match TRBD1. V shed 0 bases, J shed 2 bases, and the junction held 4 bases outside the gene matches. The CDR3 contains 16 residues. CDR1 is SGDLS and CDR2 is YYNGEE in the germline V gene. In nucleotides, the CDR3 is TGTGCCAGCAGCGTAGAGGGGACAGCTAACACCGGGGAGCTGTTTTTT. It specifies CASSVEGTANTGELFF.

This chain uses TRBV30 with TRBJ1-3, with TRBD1 matching 7 bases. CDR1 GTSNPN and CDR2 SVGIG come from the germline V gene (reference sequence). There are 15 residues in the CDR3. The ends lost 3 bases at V and 0 bases at J; junction bases unmatched: 5. CDR3 sequence reads: CAWRETGSSGNTIYF. CDR3 bases: TGTGCCTGGAGAGAGACAGGGAGCTCTGGAAACACCATATATTTT.

The rearrangement uses TRBV7-8 and TRBJ2-5, with D possibly TRBD1 on 5 matching bases. CDR3 length: 18 residues. Germline V lookup: CDR1 SGHVS, CDR2 FQNEAQ. Trimming removed 1 base from V and 1 base from J, with 19 bases in between. In nucleotides, the CDR3 is TGTGCCAGCAGCTTAGGATACAGGACGGCCAGCCGCCAAGAGACCCAGTACTTC. This translates into CASSLGYRTASRQETQYF.

V usage is TRBV28 and J usage is TRBJ2-2; 7 bases are shared with TRBD2. The CDR3 contains 16 residues. From germline, CDR1 is MDHEN and CDR2 SYDVKM. After removal of 2 bases from V and 4 bases from J, the junction contained 7 bases not matched to a gene. CDR3 bases: TGTGCCAGCAGTTTAGGCCGCGGCGGGGGCACCGGGGAGCTGTTTTTT. Translated: CASSLGRGGGTGELFF.

This chain connects TRBV11-3 to TRBJ2-3, with TRBD2 matching 9 bases. V lost 5 bases to trimming and J lost 1 base; unmatched junction nucleotides: 7. Per the germline V gene, CDR1 is SGHNT and CDR2 is YENEEA. This CDR3 spans 16 amino acids. CDR3 DNA sequence: TGTGCCAGCAGCCCGGGGCTAGCGGGGCGCACAGATACGCAGTATTTT. Translated: CASSPGLAGRTDTQYF.

The chain carries TRBV7-6 and TRBJ1-2; 7 bases map to TRBD1. V lost 0 bases and J lost 4; bases outside the gene matches: 5. CDR1 and CDR2 from the germline V gene are SGHVS and FNYEAQ. The CDR3 is made up of 15 amino acids. This CDR3 is CASSLAAGGVYGYTF. As DNA, the CDR3 is TGTGCCAGCAGCTTAGCTGCAGGGGGGGTCTATGGCTACACCTTC. Complete variable domain (other parts from reference TRBV7-6 and TRBJ1-2): GAGVSQSPRYKVTKRGQDVALRCDPISGHVSLYWYRQALGQGPEFLTYFNYEAQQDKSGLPNDRFSAERPEGSISTLTIQRTEQRDSAMYRCASSLAAGGVYGYTFGSGTRLTVV.

The chain couples TRBV5-1 to TRBJ2-3; 7 nucleotides line up with TRBD2. CDR1 and CDR2 (germline): SGHRS, YFSETQ. This CDR3 has 16 residues. Trimming at V came to 4 bases and at J to 0 bases, leaving 8 bases not matched to a gene. In nucleotides, the CDR3 is TGCGCCAGCAGCCCCATGACTAGCCTCAGCACAGATACGCAGTATTTT. This gives the protein CASSPMTSLSTDTQYF.

The genes are TRBV7-8 and TRBJ2-7, with D maybe TRBD1 (5 bases). CDR1 SGHVS and CDR2 FQNEAQ come from the germline V gene. The V end lost 5 bases, the J end lost 3 bases, and 8 bases lay between the germline ends. The CDR3 covers 12 residues. The DNA of the CDR3 is TGTGCCAGCAGCCAGCAGGGCTACGAGCAGTACTTC. Protein sequence: CASSQQGYEQYF. Full variable domain (remainder filled in from reference TRBV7-8 and TRBJ2-7): GAGVSQSPRYKVAKRGQDVALRCDPISGHVSLFWYQQALGQGPEFLTYFQNEAQLDKSGLPSDRFFAERPEGSVSTLKIQRTQQEDSAVYLCASSQQGYEQYFGPGTRLTVT.

V is TRBV28 and J is TRBJ1-4; D not resolved. The CDR3 consists of 17 residues. The V end was cut by 6 bases, the J end by 1 base, with 18 bases between. Germline V CDR1 and CDR2: MDHEN, SYDVKM. CDR3 region: CASSPAGLRETNEKLFF. The CDR3 DNA is TGTGCCAGCAGCCCTGCTGGATTACGGGAAACTAATGAAAAACTGTTTTTT.

The chain uses TRBV19 and TRBJ2-5, with TRBD1 matching over 7 bases. This CDR3 comprises 17 residues. J was trimmed by 5 bases and V by 1 base; bases with no gene match: 13. Germline CDR1 LNHDA, CDR2 SQIVND (reference sequence). The CDR3 loop reads CASSIADQGVARETQYF. DNA for the CDR3: TGTGCCAGTAGTATAGCCGACCAGGGGGTGGCTCGTGAGACCCAGTACTTC.

Concerning this clone: This same CDR3 is encoded by further DNA sequences in the sample. The CDR3 reads CASSGVSGANVLTF. Written as DNA, the CDR3 is TGTGCCAGCAGCGGCGTATCTGGGGCCAACGTCCTGACTTTC. The chain recombines TRBV9 with TRBJ2-6; D call uncertain. V dropped 3 bases and J dropped 1 base, with 5 bases sitting between them. This CDR3 is 14 amino acids long. CDR1 and CDR2 (germline): SGDLS, YYNGEE.